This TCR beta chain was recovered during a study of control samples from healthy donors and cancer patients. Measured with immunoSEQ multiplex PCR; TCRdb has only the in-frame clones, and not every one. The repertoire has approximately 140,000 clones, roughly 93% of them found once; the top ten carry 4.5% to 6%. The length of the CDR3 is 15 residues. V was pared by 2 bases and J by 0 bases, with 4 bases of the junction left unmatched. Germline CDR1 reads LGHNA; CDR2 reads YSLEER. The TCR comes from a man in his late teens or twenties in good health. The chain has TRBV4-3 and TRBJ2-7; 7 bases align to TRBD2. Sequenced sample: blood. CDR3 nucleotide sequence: TGCGCCAGCAGCCAACTAGCGGCGAGCTCCTACGAGCAGTACTTC. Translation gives CASSQLAASSYEQYF.